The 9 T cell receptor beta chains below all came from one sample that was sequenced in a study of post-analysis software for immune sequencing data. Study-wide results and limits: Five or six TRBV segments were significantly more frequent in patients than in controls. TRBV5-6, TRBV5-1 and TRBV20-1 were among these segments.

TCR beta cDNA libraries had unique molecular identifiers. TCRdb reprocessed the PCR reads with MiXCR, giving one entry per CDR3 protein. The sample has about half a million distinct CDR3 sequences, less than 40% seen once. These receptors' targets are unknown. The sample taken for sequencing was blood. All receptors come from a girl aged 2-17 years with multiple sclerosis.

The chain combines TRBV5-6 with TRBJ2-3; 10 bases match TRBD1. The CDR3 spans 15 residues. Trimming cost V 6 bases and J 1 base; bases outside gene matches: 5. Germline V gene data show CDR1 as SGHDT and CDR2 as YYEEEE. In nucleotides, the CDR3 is TGTGCCAGCACCCAGACAGGGGGCGGCACAGATACGCAGTATTTT. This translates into CASTQTGGGTDTQYF.

In nucleotides, the CDR3 is TGCGCCAGCAGCTTTGGGGGGGCGGCCTACAATGAGCAGTTCTTC. Translating gives CASSFGGAAYNEQFF. The J gene is TRBJ2-1, the V gene TRBV5-1; D is possibly TRBD2 (7 bases). Germline CDR1 is SGHRS and CDR2 is YFSETQ. The CDR3 consists of 15 residues. V was clipped by 2 bases and J by 2 bases, with 11 bases between them. Filled out from reference TRBV5-1 and TRBJ2-1, the complete variable domain reads KAGVTQTPRYLIKTRGQQVTLSCSPISGHRSVSWYQQTPGQGLQFLFEYFSETQRNKGNFPGRFSGRQFSNSRSEMNVSTLELGDSALYLCASSFGGAAYNEQFFGPGTRLTVL.

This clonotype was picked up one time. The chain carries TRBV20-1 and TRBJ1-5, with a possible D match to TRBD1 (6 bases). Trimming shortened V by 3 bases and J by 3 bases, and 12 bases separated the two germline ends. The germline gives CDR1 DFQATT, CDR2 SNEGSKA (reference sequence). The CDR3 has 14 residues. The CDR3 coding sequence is TGCAGTGCTAGTGCTTCAGGGGTCAATCAGCCCCAGCATTTT. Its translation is CSASASGVNQPQHF.

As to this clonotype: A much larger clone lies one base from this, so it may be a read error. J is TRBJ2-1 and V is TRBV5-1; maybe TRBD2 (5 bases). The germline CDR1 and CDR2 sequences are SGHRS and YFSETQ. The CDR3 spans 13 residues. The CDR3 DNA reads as TGCGCCAGCAGGGGAGCCTCCCACAATGAGCAGTTCTTC. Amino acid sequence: CASRGASHNEQFF. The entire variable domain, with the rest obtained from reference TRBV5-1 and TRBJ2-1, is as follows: KAGVTQTPRYLIKTRGQQVTLSCSPISGHRSVSWYQQTPGQGLQFLFEYFSETQRNKGNFPGRFSGRQFSNSRSEMNVSTLELGDSALYLCASRGASHNEQFFGPGTRLTVL.

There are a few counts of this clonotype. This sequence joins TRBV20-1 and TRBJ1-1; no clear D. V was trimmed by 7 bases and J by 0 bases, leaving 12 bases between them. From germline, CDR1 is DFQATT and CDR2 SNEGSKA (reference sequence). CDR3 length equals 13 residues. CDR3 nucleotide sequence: TGCAGTGTAGCGGGTGGATTGAACACTGAAGCTTTCTTT. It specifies CSVAGGLNTEAFF.

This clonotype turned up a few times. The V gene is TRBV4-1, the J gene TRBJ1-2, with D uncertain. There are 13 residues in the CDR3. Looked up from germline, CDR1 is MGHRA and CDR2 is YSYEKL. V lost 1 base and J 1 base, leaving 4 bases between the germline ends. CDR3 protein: CASSQAVNYGYTF. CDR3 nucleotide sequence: TGCGCCAGCAGCCAAGCAGTTAACTATGGCTACACCTTC.

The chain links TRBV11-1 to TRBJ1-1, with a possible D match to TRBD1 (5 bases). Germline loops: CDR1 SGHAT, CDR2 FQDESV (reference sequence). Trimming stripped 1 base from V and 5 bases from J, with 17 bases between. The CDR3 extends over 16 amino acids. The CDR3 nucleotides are TGTGCCAGCAGCTTAGTCGCAGGGCCGGTATCAACTGAAGCTTTCTTT. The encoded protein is CASSLVAGPVSTEAFF.

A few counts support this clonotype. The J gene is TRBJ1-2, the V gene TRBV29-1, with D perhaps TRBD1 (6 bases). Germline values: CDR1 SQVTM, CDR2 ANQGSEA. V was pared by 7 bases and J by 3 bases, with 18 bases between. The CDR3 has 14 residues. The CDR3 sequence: CSAEGGAPDYGYTF. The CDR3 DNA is TGCAGCGCCGAGGGGGGGGCGCCGGACTATGGCTACACCTTC.

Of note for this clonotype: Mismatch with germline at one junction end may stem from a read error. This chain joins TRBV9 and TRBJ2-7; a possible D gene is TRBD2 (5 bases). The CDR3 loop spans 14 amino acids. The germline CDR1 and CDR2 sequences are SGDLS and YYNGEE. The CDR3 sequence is CASSVSGSGYERYF. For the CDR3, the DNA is TGTGCCAGCAGCGTTTCGGGGTCAGGCTACGAGCGGTACTTC.